This record looks at one T cell receptor beta chain sequence and its context. Its antigen is undetermined. This entry belongs to a study of T cell responses to AZD1222 COVID-19 vaccine. Study-level information: Second-dose schedules of about 4 or about 12 weeks were combined. Study-level results: White British people made up most donors, females outnumbered males, and clonal diversity was possibly underestimated. Every sample of the repertoires postdated the peak T cell response.

Sequencing was performed with immunoSEQ multiplex PCR; in TCRdb, only in-frame clones are kept and a portion is missing. The sample lists around 170,000 clones; around 90% were seen once. The specimen comprised peripheral blood, sampled on day 0 of AZD1222 vaccination. The sequence derives from an adult in good health.

The CDR3 is CASSLFLLGLRENTGELFF. The CDR3 nucleotides read TGTGCCAGCAGCTTATTCTTATTGGGGTTGAGGGAGAACACCGGGGAGCTGTTTTTT. This sequence joins TRBV7-8 and TRBJ2-2, with D maybe TRBD2 (5 bases). V was cut by 2 bases and J by 1 base, with 20 bases left in between. Per germline, CDR1 SGHVS and CDR2 FQNEAQ. This CDR3 spans 19 amino acids.